The entry that follows covers one T cell receptor beta chain sequence. Mouse gene names apply. The record originates from a study of tissue T cells after allogeneic stem cell transplantation. Profiling relied on immunoSEQ multiplex PCR, and the TCRdb table lists in-frame clones only, not all of them. Among roughly 8,900 clones listed, 47% were seen once. Noted time point: mouse harvest day 7 after allogeneic transplant. Mouse grafts combined 10^7 T-cell-depleted bone marrow cells with 10^6 splenic CD5+ T cells. This clonotype originated in a female BALB/c mouse given C57BL/6 T cells with graft-versus-host disease after an allogeneic hematopoietic cell transplant. Material for sequencing was gut tissue.

The DNA read from the CDR3 is TGTGCCAGCAGTCGGGACAGGGCAAACACCGGGCAGCTCTAC. It yields the protein CASSRDRANTGQLY. The complete CDR3 reads CASSRDRANTGQLYF. The genes are TRBV15 and TRBJ2-2; 9 bases are a match to TRBD1. With the read ending 1 residue before the CDR3 end, the germline J gene is used to fill in that end. Germline-derived CDR1 and CDR2 are SGHND and FRSKSL. The length of the CDR3 is 15 residues. After removal of 5 bases from V and 0 bases from J, the junction contained 1 base not matched to a gene.